This T cell receptor (beta chain) was captured by sequencing in a study of siplizumab effects on memory and regulatory T cells. Produced via immunoSEQ multiplex PCR; TCRdb's table is partial and in-frame only. The sample contains tens of thousands of clones, around 96% of which appear only once. On this clone itself: What it recognizes is unknown.

General study findings and limits: Proliferating clones, CD4+ or CD8+, lacked an assignable naive or memory phenotype in roughly 80-97% of cases.

The V segment lost 6 bases and the J segment 0 bases; nucleotides outside the gene matches: 5. The CDR3 length is 16 residues. CDR1 and CDR2 (germline): MNHEY, SMNVEV (reference sequence). This clonotype was sampled from a human donor in good health. The sample comprised naive CD8+ T cells sorted from blood. This chain links TRBV27 with TRBJ2-1; the match to TRBD2 covers 10 bases. As DNA, the CDR3 is TGTGCCAGCAGCCGCGTAGCGGGGGGCTCCTACAATGAGCAGTTCTTC. The encoded protein is CASSRVAGGSYNEQFF.